The 5 T cell receptor beta chains below come from one sample, sequenced in a study of identical twins. MiXCR, run by TCRdb on the 5' RACE reads, gives a single entry per CDR3 protein. The table includes about 210,000 distinct CDR3 sequences, approximately 9% detected once. Sequencing was carried out using memory (CD45RO+) T cells sorted from blood. These receptors all stem from a woman in her late teens or twenties in good health.

This clonotype has at least ten counts. The chain recombines TRBV9 with TRBJ2-3, with 9 bases aligning to TRBD2. Germline values: CDR1 SGDLS, CDR2 YYNGEE. V shed 0 bases, J shed 2 bases, and the junction held 4 bases outside the gene matches. The CDR3 length is 16 residues. The CDR3 loop reads CASSVGASGATDTQYF. Written as DNA, the CDR3 is TGTGCCAGCAGCGTAGGAGCTAGCGGGGCCACAGATACGCAGTATTTT.

The CDR3 is CSASITRSPYNEQFF. The CDR3 DNA sequence: TGCAGTGCTAGCATTACCCGTTCCCCCTACAATGAGCAGTTCTTC. J is TRBJ2-1 and V is TRBV20-1, with D unclear. Trimming cost V 3 bases and J 2 bases, with 14 bases left between them. The CDR3 sequence is 15 residues long. Per the germline V gene, CDR1 is DFQATT and CDR2 is SNEGSKA (reference sequence).

The V and J genes are TRBV12-3 or TRBV12-4 and TRBJ2-7; 13 nucleotides agree with TRBD2. The length of the CDR3 is 16 residues. V was clipped by 5 bases and J by 5 bases; unmatched bases: 9. The CDR3 nucleotides read TGTGCCAGCAGTCTAGGACTAGCGGGAGTAATCCACGAGCAGTACTTC. This gives the protein CASSLGLAGVIHEQYF.

The chain employs TRBV7-8 and TRBJ2-7, with a tentative D call TRBD2 (5 bases). Trimming pared 0 bases from V and 3 bases from J, leaving 15 bases between. CDR1 is SGHVS and CDR2 is FQNEAQ in the germline V gene. The CDR3 consists of 16 residues. CDR3 DNA sequence: TGTGCCAGCAGCTTAGCGCCATACCCGGGGAACTACGAGCAGTACTTC. Translation gives CASSLAPYPGNYEQYF.

This clonotype was counted only a few times. The chain uses TRBV18 and TRBJ1-1; unclear D gene. The germline CDR1 and CDR2 sequences are KGHSH and LQKENI. CDR3 length: 11 amino acids. V was shortened by 4 bases and J by 7 bases, with 7 bases between the two germline ends. CDR3 sequence: CASSLASEAFF. The CDR3 DNA sequence: TGTGCCAGCTCACTGGCAAGTGAAGCTTTCTTT.